The entry below describes one T cell receptor beta chain. Its antigen is not identified. The sample is drawn from a study of cytomegalovirus exposure and HLA in healthy donors. Healthy bone marrow donors made up the donors. The donors, nominally healthy at sampling, likely had unrecorded immune exposures. Study results and limitations: Available immune exposure information was restricted to CMV serostatus only. Reportedly, a later analysis found an Asian-associated ancestry cluster had fewer N-insertions than the approximately 640-donor mean.

The PCR used 60 Vbeta and 13 Jbeta primers. The protocol was immunoSEQ multiplex PCR, while the TCRdb copy is restricted to in-frame clones and leaves out a portion. The repertoire includes about 180,000 clones, 80% of them detected once, and approximately 2.1% sits in the top ten. Trimming removed 0 bases from V and 2 bases from J, with 7 bases in between. This CDR3 spans 13 amino acids. Per germline, CDR1 GTSNPN and CDR2 SVGIG (reference sequence). This clonotype was sampled from a woman in her thirties in good health and CMV-seronegative. Sequencing was carried out using PBMCs. The V call is TRBV30, the J call TRBJ1-2; D may be TRBD1 (5 bases). The CDR3 is CAWSVPGNYGYTF. As DNA, the CDR3 is TGTGCCTGGAGTGTTCCAGGGAACTATGGCTACACCTTC.